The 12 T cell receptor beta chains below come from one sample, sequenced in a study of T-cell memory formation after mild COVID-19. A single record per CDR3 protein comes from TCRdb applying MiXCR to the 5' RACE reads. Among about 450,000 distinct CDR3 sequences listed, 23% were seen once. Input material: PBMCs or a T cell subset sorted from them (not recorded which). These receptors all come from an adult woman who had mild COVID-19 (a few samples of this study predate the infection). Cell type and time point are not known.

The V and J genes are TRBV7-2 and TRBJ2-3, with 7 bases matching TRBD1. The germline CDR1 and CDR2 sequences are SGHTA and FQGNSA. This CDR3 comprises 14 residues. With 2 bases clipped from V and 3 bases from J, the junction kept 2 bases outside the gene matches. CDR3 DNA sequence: TGTGCCAGCAGCTTACACAGGGGTACAGATACGCAGTATTTT. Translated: CASSLHRGTDTQYF.

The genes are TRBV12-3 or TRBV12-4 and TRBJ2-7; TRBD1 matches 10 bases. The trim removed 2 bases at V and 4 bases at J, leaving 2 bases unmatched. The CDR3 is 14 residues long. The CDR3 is CASSLRTGGYEQYF. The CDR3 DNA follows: TGTGCCAGCAGTTTACGGACAGGGGGATACGAGCAGTACTTC.

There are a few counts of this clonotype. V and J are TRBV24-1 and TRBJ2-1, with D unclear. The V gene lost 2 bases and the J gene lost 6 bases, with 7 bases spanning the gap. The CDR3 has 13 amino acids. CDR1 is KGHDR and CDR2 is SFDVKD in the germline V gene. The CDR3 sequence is CATSDYSTNEQFF. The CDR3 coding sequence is TGTGCCACCAGTGATTATAGCACCAATGAGCAGTTCTTC.

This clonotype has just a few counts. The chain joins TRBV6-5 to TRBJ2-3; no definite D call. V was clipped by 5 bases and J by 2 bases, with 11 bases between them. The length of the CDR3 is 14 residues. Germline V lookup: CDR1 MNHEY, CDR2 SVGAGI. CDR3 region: CASSLRPYTDTQYF. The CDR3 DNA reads TGTGCCAGCAGTCTTAGACCGTACACAGATACGCAGTATTTT.

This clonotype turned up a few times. The CDR3 is CASSPVEVSNTGELFF. The CDR3 bases are TGCGCCAGCAGCCCGGTGGAAGTATCGAACACCGGGGAGCTGTTTTTT. The chain has TRBV5-1 and TRBJ2-2; D is undetermined. V lost 4 bases to trimming and J lost 0 bases, with 13 bases between them. This CDR3 has 16 amino acids. In germline, CDR1 is SGHRS, CDR2 YFSETQ.

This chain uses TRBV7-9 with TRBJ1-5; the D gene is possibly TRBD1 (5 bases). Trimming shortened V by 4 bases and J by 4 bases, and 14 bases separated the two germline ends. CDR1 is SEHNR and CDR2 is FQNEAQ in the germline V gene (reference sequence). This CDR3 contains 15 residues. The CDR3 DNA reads TGTGCCAGCAGCTACGACAGAGCGGGGAATCAGCCCCAGCATTTT. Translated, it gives CASSYDRAGNQPQHF.

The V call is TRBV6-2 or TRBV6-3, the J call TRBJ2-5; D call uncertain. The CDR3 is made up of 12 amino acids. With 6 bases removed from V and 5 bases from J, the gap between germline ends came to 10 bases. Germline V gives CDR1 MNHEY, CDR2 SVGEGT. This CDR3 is CASRIGVETQYF. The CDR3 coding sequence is TGTGCCAGCAGGATCGGTGTGGAGACCCAGTACTTC.

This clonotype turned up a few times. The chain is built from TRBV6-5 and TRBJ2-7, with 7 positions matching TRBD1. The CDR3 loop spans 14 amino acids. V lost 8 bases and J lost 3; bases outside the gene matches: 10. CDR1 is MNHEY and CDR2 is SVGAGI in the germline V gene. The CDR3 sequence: CASGLMTGFYEQYF. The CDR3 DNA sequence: TGTGCCAGCGGGCTAATGACAGGGTTCTACGAGCAGTACTTC.

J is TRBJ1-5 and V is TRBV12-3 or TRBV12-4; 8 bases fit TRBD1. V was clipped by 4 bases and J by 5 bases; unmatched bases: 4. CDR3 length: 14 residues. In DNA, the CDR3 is TGTGCCAGCAGTTCAAGGACAGGGTATCAGCCCCAGCATTTT. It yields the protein CASSSRTGYQPQHF.

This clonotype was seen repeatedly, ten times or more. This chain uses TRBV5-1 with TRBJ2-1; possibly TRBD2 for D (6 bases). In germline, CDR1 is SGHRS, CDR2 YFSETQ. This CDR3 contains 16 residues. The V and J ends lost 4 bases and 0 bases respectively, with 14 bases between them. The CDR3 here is CASSPRAGSSYNEQFF. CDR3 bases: TGCGCCAGCAGCCCCAGGGCGGGGAGCTCCTACAATGAGCAGTTCTTC.

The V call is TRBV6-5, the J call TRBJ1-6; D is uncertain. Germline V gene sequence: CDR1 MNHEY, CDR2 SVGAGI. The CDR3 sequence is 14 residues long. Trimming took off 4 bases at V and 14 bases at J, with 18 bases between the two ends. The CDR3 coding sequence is TGTGCCAGCAGTTCCGGCCGGGCCCTTCGGGCCCTCCACTTT. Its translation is CASSSGRALRALHF.

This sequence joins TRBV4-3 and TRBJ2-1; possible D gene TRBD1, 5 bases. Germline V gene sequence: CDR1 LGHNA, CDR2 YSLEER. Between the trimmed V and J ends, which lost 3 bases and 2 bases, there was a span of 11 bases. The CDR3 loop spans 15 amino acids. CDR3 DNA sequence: TGCGCCAGCAGCCAGATGGGGCCCCCCTACAATGAGCAGTTCTTC. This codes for CASSQMGPPYNEQFF.